The 10 T cell receptor beta chains presented below share a single source sample, sequenced in a study of OX40 agonist ivuxolimab in advanced cancers. Sequencing was performed with immunoSEQ multiplex PCR; in TCRdb, only in-frame clones are kept and a portion is missing. The sample yields some 86,000 clones, more than 70% seen once. The material was CD4+ or CD8+ T cells sorted from blood, obtained in a trial of the OX40 agonist ivuxolimab. The receptors were sampled from an adult with an advanced solid tumor such as melanoma, head and neck, liver or kidney cancer.

This clone was recorded once. The chain recombines TRBV10-2 with TRBJ2-1, with D possibly being TRBD1 (5 bases). The V and J ends lost 0 bases and 5 bases respectively, with 14 bases between them. Germline loops: CDR1 WSHSY, CDR2 SAAADI. The length of the CDR3 is 16 residues. CDR3 region: CASSESWGPTDNEQFF. DNA of the CDR3: TGCGCCAGCAGTGAGTCGTGGGGCCCCACCGACAATGAGCAGTTCTTC.

This chain links TRBV6-1 with TRBJ1-1; D remains unclear. V lost 2 bases and J 7 bases, leaving 5 bases between the germline ends. Germline V lookup: CDR1 MNHNS, CDR2 SASEGT. The CDR3 covers 11 residues. The CDR3 here is CASSERSEAFF. The DNA of the CDR3 is TGTGCCAGCAGTGAACGCAGTGAAGCTTTCTTT.

V gene TRBV7-2 combines with J gene TRBJ1-1; TRBD1 is a possible D gene (5 bases). The CDR3 loop spans 10 amino acids. The germline V and J ends were trimmed by 9 bases and 8 bases, with 10 bases remaining between them. Germline CDR1 reads SGHTA; CDR2 reads FQGNSA. The CDR3 sequence is CASKGQEAFF. The DNA for the CDR3 is TGTGCCAGTAAGGGGCAAGAAGCTTTCTTT. The full variable domain, in which reference TRBV7-2 and TRBJ1-1 provide the parts outside the CDR3, is GAGVSQSPSNKVTEKGKDVELRCDPISGHTALYWYRQSLGQGLEFLIYFQGNSAPDKSGLPSDRFSAERTGGSVSTLTIQRTQQEDSAVYLCASKGQEAFFGQGTRLTVV.

The rearrangement joins TRBV11-2 to TRBJ2-7; D uncertain. This CDR3 is 13 amino acids long. Deletions cut 4 bases from V and 3 bases from J, with 10 bases between. The germline gives CDR1 SGHAT, CDR2 FQNNGV. Written as DNA, the CDR3 is TGTGCCAGCAGCTCAGGCCTTTACTACGAGCAGTACTTC. It is translated as CASSSGLYYEQYF.

The chain employs TRBV11-3 and TRBJ1-1; 9 bases are a match to TRBD1. The V gene end was trimmed by 3 bases and the J gene end by 3 bases; junction bases not matched to a gene: 2. Per the germline V gene, CDR1 is SGHNT and CDR2 is YENEEA. This CDR3 comprises 14 residues. The DNA of the CDR3 is TGTGCCAGCAGCTTGGGACAGGGTCACACTGAAGCTTTCTTT. Its translation: CASSLGQGHTEAFF.

The chain couples TRBV7-9 to TRBJ1-1; D perhaps matches TRBD1 (5 bases). The germline gives CDR1 SEHNR, CDR2 FQNEAQ (reference sequence). V was cut by 3 bases and J by 8 bases, with 7 bases left in between. This CDR3 contains 11 residues. CDR3 loop: CASSLTEEAFF. The CDR3 coding sequence is TGTGCCAGCAGCTTGACAGAAGAAGCTTTCTTT.

This chain links TRBV19 with TRBJ1-2; D perhaps matches TRBD1 (6 bases). The germline V gene has CDR1 LNHDA and CDR2 SQIVND (reference sequence). This CDR3 spans 15 amino acids. V gave up 3 bases and J gave up 3 bases, with 14 bases separating them. The CDR3 loop is CASSISGGFDYGYTF. Written as DNA, the CDR3 is TGTGCCAGTAGTATTAGCGGGGGCTTTGACTATGGCTACACCTTC.

The chain uses TRBV30 and TRBJ2-7; 10 bases fit TRBD2. J was trimmed by 4 bases and V by 4 bases; bases with no gene match: 1. The CDR3 is 12 residues long. CDR1 GTSNPN and CDR2 SVGIG come from the germline V gene (reference sequence). Here the CDR3 reads CAWTSGGYEQYF. The CDR3 nucleotides are TGTGCCTGGACTAGCGGGGGATACGAGCAGTACTTC.

This clone was counted between two and nine times. This chain joins TRBV19 and TRBJ1-1; D is unclear. The CDR3 runs to 11 residues. V lost 10 bases and J 1 base, leaving 7 bases between the germline ends. Per germline, CDR1 LNHDA and CDR2 SQIVND (reference sequence). CDR3 bases: TGTGCCACCCAGGAGAACACTGAAGCTTTCTTT. Translation gives CATQENTEAFF.

The J gene is TRBJ2-7, the V gene TRBV2, with 7 bases identical to TRBD2. Germline CDR1 SNHLY, CDR2 FYNNEI. CDR3 length: 16 amino acids. After removal of 2 bases from V and 3 bases from J, the junction contained 10 bases not matched to a gene. The CDR3 coding sequence is TGTGCCAGCAGTGAATTGGGTAGCGGGCCTCTCTACGAGCAGTACTTC. It codes for CASSELGSGPLYEQYF.